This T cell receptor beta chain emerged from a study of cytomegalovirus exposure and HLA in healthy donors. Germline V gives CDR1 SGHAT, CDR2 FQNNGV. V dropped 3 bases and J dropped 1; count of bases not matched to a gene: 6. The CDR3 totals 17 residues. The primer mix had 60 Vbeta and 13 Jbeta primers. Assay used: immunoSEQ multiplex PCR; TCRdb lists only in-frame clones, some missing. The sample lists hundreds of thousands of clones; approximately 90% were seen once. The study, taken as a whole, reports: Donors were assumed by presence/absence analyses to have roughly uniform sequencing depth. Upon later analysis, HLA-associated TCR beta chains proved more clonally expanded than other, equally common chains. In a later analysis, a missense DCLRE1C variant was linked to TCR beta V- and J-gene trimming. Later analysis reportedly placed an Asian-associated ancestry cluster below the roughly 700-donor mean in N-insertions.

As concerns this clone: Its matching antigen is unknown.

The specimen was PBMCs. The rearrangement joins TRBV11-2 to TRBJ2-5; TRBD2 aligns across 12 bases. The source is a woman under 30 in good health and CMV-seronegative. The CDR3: CASSFQTSGGLQETQYF. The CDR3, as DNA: TGTGCCAGCAGCTTTCAGACTAGCGGGGGCCTCCAAGAGACCCAGTACTTC.